These 26 T cell receptor beta chains share one sample of origin, sequenced in a study of blood T cell repertoires in COVID-19. Assay: immunoSEQ multiplex PCR; the TCRdb copy retains only in-frame clones and omits some. The top ten hold 1.2% of the sample, which has 130,000 to 150,000 clones, approximately 88% seen once. The sample comprised PBMCs or T cells enriched from blood (not recorded which). The receptors come from a woman aged 25 to 39 with acute COVID-19.

This clone was found once. This chain joins TRBV28 and TRBJ1-4; no reliable D call. Germline CDR1 and CDR2: MDHEN and SYDVKM. The ends were cut back, 2 bases at V and 8 bases at J, with 12 bases in the middle. This CDR3 region has 14 residues. The CDR3 protein is CASSLPGSGEKLFF. The CDR3 DNA follows: TGTGCCAGCAGTTTACCGGGGAGCGGAGAAAAACTGTTTTTT.

This chain links TRBV15 with TRBJ1-1; 9 nucleotides align to TRBD1. CDR1 and CDR2 from the germline V gene are LNHNV and YYDKDF (reference sequence). J lost 3 bases, V lost 0 bases, and 8 bases had no gene match. This CDR3 region has 17 residues. CDR3: CATSRDTGGPADTEAFF. For the CDR3, the DNA is TGTGCCACCAGCAGAGATACAGGGGGCCCGGCGGACACTGAAGCTTTCTTT.

This sequence joins TRBV19 and TRBJ1-1; the match to TRBD1 covers 7 bases. V lost 4 bases, J lost 1 base, and 3 bases stayed unmatched. The V gene's germline CDR1 is LNHDA and CDR2 SQIVND (reference sequence). The CDR3 runs 14 residues. The DNA of the CDR3 is TGTGCCAGTAGTACAGGGGGAAGGAACACTGAAGCTTTCTTT. Amino acids: CASSTGGRNTEAFF. Together with reference TRBV19 and TRBJ1-1, the CDR3 gives the full variable domain: DGGITQSPKYLFRKEGQNVTLSCEQNLNHDAMYWYRQDPGQGLRLIYYSQIVNDFQKGDIAEGYSVSREKKESFPLTVTSAQKNPTAFYLCASSTGGRNTEAFFGQGTRLTVV.

The chain is built from TRBV10-2 and TRBJ2-7; 13 bases are a match to TRBD2. Unmatched junction bases numbered 5, after V lost 6 bases and J lost 3 bases. The length of the CDR3 is 15 residues. Germline V gene lookup returns CDR1 WSHSY and CDR2 SAAADI. The CDR3 DNA is TGCGCCAGCAGAAGCGGACTAGCGGGAGACTACGAGCAGTACTTC. Translation gives CASRSGLAGDYEQYF.

V and J are TRBV19 and TRBJ2-1; 7 bases align to TRBD2. The CDR3 has 16 residues. Per germline, CDR1 LNHDA and CDR2 SQIVND (reference sequence). With V trimmed by 4 bases and J by 0 bases, 6 bases remained unmatched. DNA of the CDR3: TGTGCCAGTAGTACCGGGCCTAGCGGCTCCTACAATGAGCAGTTCTTC. Its translation is CASSTGPSGSYNEQFF.

V gene TRBV27 combines with J gene TRBJ2-1; TRBD1 agrees at 8 bases. The CDR3 totals 16 residues. V was pared by 2 bases and J by 5 bases, with 8 bases of the junction left unmatched. Germline V gene lookup returns CDR1 MNHEY and CDR2 SMNVEV (reference sequence). CDR3 in amino acids: CASSLPPRQGNNEQFF. The CDR3, as DNA: TGTGCCAGCAGTTTACCCCCCAGACAGGGGAACAATGAGCAGTTCTTC.

The rearrangement uses TRBV7-6 and TRBJ2-5, with 7 positions matching TRBD1. The CDR3 is 16 amino acids. The V gene end was trimmed by 5 bases and the J gene end by 4 bases; junction bases not matched to a gene: 13. Germline-derived CDR1 and CDR2 are SGHVS and FNYEAQ. As DNA, the CDR3 is TGTGCCAGCAGCCGTTTGACCCATGACAGGGCAGAGACCCAGTACTTC. Encoded protein: CASSRLTHDRAETQYF.

The chain couples TRBV6-2 or TRBV6-3 to TRBJ2-1, with TRBD2 matching 12 bases. Germline CDR1 reads MNHEY; CDR2 reads SVGEGT. The CDR3 totals 19 residues. Unmatched junction bases numbered 15, after V lost 2 bases and J lost 7 bases. The CDR3 spells CASSYPPLAGGLVPNEQFF. In nucleotides, the CDR3 is TGTGCCAGCAGTTACCCTCCCCTAGCGGGAGGGCTCGTCCCGAATGAGCAGTTCTTC.

The V gene is TRBV19, the J gene TRBJ1-2; 10 nucleotides align to TRBD1. With 5 bases clipped from V and 7 bases from J, the junction kept 7 bases outside the gene matches. CDR1 is LNHDA, CDR2 SQIVND, per germline (reference sequence). The CDR3 sequence is 14 residues long. The CDR3 bases are TGTGCCAGTAGTCTGGGACAGGGGCTTCCTGGCTACACCTTC. Translated: CASSLGQGLPGYTF.

The chain links TRBV10-3 to TRBJ1-1; TRBD1 is a possible D gene (6 bases). Germline V gene sequence: CDR1 ENHRY, CDR2 SYGVKD. This CDR3 has 11 residues. V lost 6 bases to trimming and J lost 8 bases, with 10 bases between them. The CDR3 protein is CAIRGQGEAFF. In nucleotides, the CDR3 is TGTGCCATCAGGGGCCAGGGGGAAGCTTTCTTT.

The V gene is TRBV5-1, the J gene TRBJ2-3; D is perhaps TRBD1 (6 bases). With 0 bases removed from V and 6 bases from J, the gap between germline ends came to 11 bases. The CDR3 has 14 amino acids. Germline V lookup: CDR1 SGHRS, CDR2 YFSETQ. The CDR3 DNA is TGCGCCAGCAGCTTGGAAGGGGGACCGGATACGCAGTATTTT. It codes for CASSLEGGPDTQYF. The variable domain in full, with the rest retrieved from reference TRBV5-1 and TRBJ2-3, is KAGVTQTPRYLIKTRGQQVTLSCSPISGHRSVSWYQQTPGQGLQFLFEYFSETQRNKGNFPGRFSGRQFSNSRSEMNVSTLELGDSALYLCASSLEGGPDTQYFGPGTRLTVL.

The rearrangement links TRBV11-2 to TRBJ1-1; D gene unclear. Trimming removed 1 base from V and 3 bases from J, with 6 bases in between. This CDR3 is 13 amino acids long. Per germline, CDR1 SGHAT and CDR2 FQNNGV. In nucleotides, the CDR3 is TGTGCCAGCAGCTTAGTCCAGGACACTGAAGCTTTCTTT. Protein product: CASSLVQDTEAFF.

The chain couples TRBV15 to TRBJ1-1, with 8 positions matching TRBD1. The CDR3 contains 15 residues. Per the germline V gene, CDR1 is LNHNV and CDR2 is YYDKDF (reference sequence). The junction had 7 bases not matched to a gene; V was cut back by 0 bases and J by 7 bases. DNA of the CDR3: TGTGCCACCAGCAGAGATCCGCAGGGGGCCGGTGAAGCTTTCTTT. Protein: CATSRDPQGAGEAFF.

The CDR3 DNA is TGTGCCATCAGGGACCTCGGGACTAGCGGCAGGGGGGTAACAGATACGCAGTATTTT. As protein: CAIRDLGTSGRGVTDTQYF. The V gene is TRBV10-3, the J gene TRBJ2-3; 11 bases are a match to TRBD2. V lost 6 bases to trimming and J lost 3 bases; unmatched junction nucleotides: 17. Germline CDR1 is ENHRY and CDR2 is SYGVKD. The CDR3 has 19 residues.

The chain links TRBV11-2 to TRBJ2-7; 7 bases fit TRBD2. Losses at the gene ends were 4 bases for V and 0 bases for J; bases not matched to a gene: 6. Germline CDR1 is SGHAT and CDR2 is FQNNGV. The CDR3 loop spans 15 amino acids. In DNA form, the CDR3 reads TGTGCCAGCAGCTCGTCGGGCGGGAGCTCCTACGAGCAGTACTTC. As protein: CASSSSGGSSYEQYF.

The CDR3 DNA reads as TGTGCCAGCAGTTCACCAGGACAGTTCTACGAGCAGTACTTC. Translation: CASSSPGQFYEQYF. The chain recombines TRBV28 with TRBJ2-7; weak D call: TRBD1 (6 bases). The V gene's germline CDR1 is MDHEN and CDR2 SYDVKM. The CDR3 consists of 14 residues. The germline V and J ends were trimmed by 4 bases and 3 bases, with 13 bases remaining between them.

In its sample, this clone was seen a few times. V and J are TRBV7-3 and TRBJ2-7; 8 bases are a match to TRBD2. CDR3 length equals 14 residues. Germline lookup yields CDR1 SGHTA and CDR2 FQGTGA. J lost 4 bases, V lost 5 bases, and 7 bases had no gene match. CDR3 sequence (DNA): TGTGCCAGCAGCCCCGCGGGGGGCACTTACGAGCAGTACTTC. Amino acids: CASSPAGGTYEQYF.

The V and J genes are TRBV10-3 and TRBJ2-1, with 9 nucleotides matching TRBD2. Trimming took 7 bases from V and 8 from J; bases not matched to a gene: 6. The CDR3 length is 13 residues. Germline CDR1 ENHRY, CDR2 SYGVKD. In nucleotides, the CDR3 is TGTGCCATCACCCCGGGACTAGCCGATGAGCAGTTCTTC. It yields the protein CAITPGLADEQFF.

This clone was counted a few times. The rearrangement joins TRBV7-3 to TRBJ2-3; D remains unclear. Germline CDR1 reads SGHTA; CDR2 reads FQGTGA. V gave up 5 bases and J gave up 5 bases, with 11 bases separating them. CDR3 size: 13 residues. CDR3 DNA: TGTGCCAGCAGCATTAGTCGTCTAGATACGCAGTATTTT. Encoded protein: CASSISRLDTQYF.

The rearrangement links TRBV24-1 to TRBJ1-5; D call uncertain. Germline loops: CDR1 KGHDR, CDR2 SFDVKD. CDR3 size: 12 residues. Trimming took off 3 bases at V and 4 bases at J, with 3 bases between the two ends. CDR3 sequence reads: CATSDQNQPQHF. The CDR3, as DNA: TGTGCCACCAGTGATCAGAATCAGCCCCAGCATTTT.

The gene calls are TRBV20-1 and TRBJ1-2; TRBD1 agrees at 7 bases. CDR3 size: 11 residues. Looked up from germline, CDR1 is DFQATT and CDR2 is SNEGSKA (reference sequence). CDR3: CSVTGQYGYTF. CDR3 DNA sequence: TGCAGCGTGACAGGGCAGTATGGCTACACCTTC.

V is TRBV28 and J is TRBJ2-7, with no clear D. This CDR3 is 14 amino acids long. The germline gives CDR1 MDHEN, CDR2 SYDVKM. The V and J ends lost 3 bases and 2 bases respectively, with 11 bases between them. This CDR3 reads CASSLSPPPYEQYF. The CDR3 DNA is TGTGCCAGCAGTTTGAGCCCCCCGCCCTACGAGCAGTACTTC.

The chain uses TRBV5-4 and TRBJ2-7; D perhaps matches TRBD1 (6 bases). Per the germline V gene, CDR1 is SGHNT and CDR2 is YYREEE (reference sequence). V gave up 7 bases and J gave up 2 bases, with 16 bases separating them. There are 14 residues in the CDR3. The CDR3 DNA reads TGTGCCAGCCCCTTCAGGGGATTGACCTACGAGCAGTACTTC. Residues: CASPFRGLTYEQYF. The full variable domain, rest sourced from reference TRBV5-4 and TRBJ2-7, is ETGVTQSPTHLIKTRGQQVTLRCSSQSGHNTVSWYQQALGQGPQFIFQYYREEENGRGNFPPRFSGLQFPNYSSELNVNALELDDSALYLCASPFRGLTYEQYFGPGTRLTVT.

The chain links TRBV29-1 to TRBJ2-7; 7 nucleotides match TRBD1. CDR1 SQVTM and CDR2 ANQGSEA come from the germline V gene. The CDR3 is 14 amino acids. With V trimmed by 6 bases and J by 6 bases, 14 bases remained unmatched. CDR3 amino acids: CSVETGTVPLEQYF. The CDR3 DNA sequence: TGCAGCGTGGAGACCGGGACAGTCCCCCTCGAGCAGTACTTC.

The chain recombines TRBV29-1 with TRBJ2-7, with D perhaps matching TRBD2 (6 bases). In germline, CDR1 is SQVTM, CDR2 ANQGSEA. V was shortened by 1 base and J by 5 bases, with 15 bases between the two germline ends. The CDR3 has 14 amino acids. The CDR3 loop is CSVEGGREADEQYF. CDR3 sequence (DNA): TGCAGCGTTGAAGGGGGCAGGGAGGCGGACGAGCAGTACTTC.

The rearrangement links TRBV6-1 to TRBJ1-4; TRBD1 might be the D (5 bases). Germline-derived CDR1 and CDR2 are MNHNS and SASEGT. This CDR3 comprises 16 residues. The V end was cut by 0 bases, the J end by 7 bases, with 15 bases between. The CDR3 sequence is CASSEALGQGSEKLFF. CDR3 sequence (DNA): TGTGCCAGCAGTGAAGCGTTAGGCCAGGGAAGTGAAAAACTGTTTTTT.